This T cell receptor (beta chain) was sequenced during a study of T cell responses to AZD1222 COVID-19 vaccine. Points from the study as a whole: Donors were mostly white British, more females; clonal diversity possibly underestimated. Spike-specific TCR breadth and depth were elevated following two AZD1222 doses.

Trimming pared 6 bases from V and 5 bases from J, leaving 8 bases between. Germline values: CDR1 DFQATT, CDR2 SNEGSKA (reference sequence). This CDR3 region has 10 residues. Libraries were prepared by immunoSEQ multiplex PCR; TCRdb keeps only in-frame clonotypes and omits some of them. The sample includes 70,000 to 75,000 clones, less than 85% of them seen just once. As for this clone: The antigen remains unidentified.

The chain recombines TRBV20-1 with TRBJ2-7; D gene ambiguous. This specimen was peripheral blood, taken 28 days after the second AZD1222 dose. This receptor was taken from an adult who received the AZD1222 COVID-19 vaccine. CDR3 coding DNA: TGCAGTGCCCGTCAGAACGAGCAGTACTTC. Amino acid sequence: CSARQNEQYF.